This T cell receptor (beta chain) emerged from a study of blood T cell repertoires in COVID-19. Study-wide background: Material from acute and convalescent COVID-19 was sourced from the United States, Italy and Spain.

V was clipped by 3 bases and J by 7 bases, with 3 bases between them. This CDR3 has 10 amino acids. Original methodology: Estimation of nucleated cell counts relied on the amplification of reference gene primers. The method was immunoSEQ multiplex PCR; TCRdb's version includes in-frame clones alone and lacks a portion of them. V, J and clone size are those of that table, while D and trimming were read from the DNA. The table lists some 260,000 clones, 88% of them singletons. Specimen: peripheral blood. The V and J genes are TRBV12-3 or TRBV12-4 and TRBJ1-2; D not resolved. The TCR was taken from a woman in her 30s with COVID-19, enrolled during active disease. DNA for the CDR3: TGTGCCAGCAGTTTCATTGGCTACACCTTC. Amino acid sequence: CASSFIGYTF.